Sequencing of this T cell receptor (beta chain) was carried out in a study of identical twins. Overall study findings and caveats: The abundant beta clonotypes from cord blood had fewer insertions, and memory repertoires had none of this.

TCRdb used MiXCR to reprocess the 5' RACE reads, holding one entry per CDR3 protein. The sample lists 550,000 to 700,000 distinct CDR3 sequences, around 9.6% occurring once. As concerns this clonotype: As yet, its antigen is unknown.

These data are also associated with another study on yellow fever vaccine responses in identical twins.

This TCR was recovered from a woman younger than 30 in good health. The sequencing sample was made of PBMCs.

CDR3: CASRRTGGNEQFF. Here the CDR3 DNA reads TGTGCCAGCAGGAGGACCGGAGGGAATGAGCAGTTCTTC. The chain joins TRBV11-1 to TRBJ2-1; the D gene is possibly TRBD2 (6 bases). Trimming took off 6 bases at V and 7 bases at J, with 13 bases between the two ends. The CDR3 is made up of 13 amino acids. CDR1 and CDR2 from the germline V gene are SGHAT and FQDESV (reference sequence).